A single TCR beta chain is shown here with its context. The V and J ends lost 5 bases and 4 bases respectively, with 17 bases between them. The germline V gene has CDR1 ENHRY and CDR2 SYGVKD. The CDR3 extends over 15 amino acids. This record belongs to a study of PD-L1 blockade in urothelial cancer. The overall study: In 2014 therapy began: atezolizumab 1,200 mg intravenously every 3 weeks.

The protocol was immunoSEQ multiplex PCR, while the TCRdb copy is restricted to in-frame clones and leaves out a portion. This table holds 83,000 or so clones, approximately 87% found once. This sample's time point: peripheral blood 6 weeks after treatment start. Each patient supplied 1 to 8 pretreatment and on-treatment samples. Sample: PBMCs, taken around atezolizumab (anti-PD-L1) treatment. The receptor was isolated from a man in his 70s with urothelial cancer. The V call is TRBV10-3, the J call TRBJ1-2; a possible D gene is TRBD1 (5 bases). The CDR3 spells CAISSLSGGGYGYTF. DNA for the CDR3: TGTGCCATCAGTAGCCTTAGCGGGGGAGGCTATGGCTACACCTTC.